These T cell receptor beta chains were read from a single sample in a study of T cells in localized non-small cell lung cancer. Sequencing used immunoSEQ multiplex PCR; TCRdb keeps in-frame clones, though not all of them. This table has 50,000 to 60,000 clones, around nine tenths appearing once. The material sequenced was PBMCs, taken before any cancer treatment. Source of these receptors: a female donor with stage II lung adenocarcinoma. The CDR3 runs from the conserved cysteine through the conserved F or W. Fields, in order: D gene, V gene, J gene, clone size, CDR3 DNA, CDR3 protein. D genes are given only for firm matches. Clone size is stated in some rows and not others, as once, few, many or a class when expanded.

d_call: TRBD2; v_call: TRBV7-8; j_call: TRBJ2-3; clone_size: -; cdr3_nt: TGTGCCAGCAGCTCGGGGGGGCAAGATACGCAGTATTTT; cdr3_aa: CASSSGGQDTQYF
d_call: -; v_call: TRBV5-8; j_call: TRBJ2-1; clone_size: -; cdr3_nt: TGTGCCAGCAGCTTGAGGCACCTGTCGAAGTTCTTC; cdr3_aa: CASSLRHLSKFF
d_call: -; v_call: TRBV27; j_call: TRBJ1-5; clone_size: -; cdr3_nt: TGTGCCAGCAGTTTAATGGGGACTCAGCCCCAGCATTTT; cdr3_aa: CASSLMGTQPQHF
d_call: -; v_call: TRBV6-6; j_call: TRBJ1-1; clone_size: -; cdr3_nt: TGTGCCAGCAGTTATTATCTGGGTTTGGACACTGAAGCTTTCTTT; cdr3_aa: CASSYYLGLDTEAFF
d_call: -; v_call: TRBV9; j_call: TRBJ2-2; clone_size: once; cdr3_nt: TGTGCCAGCAGCGTAGTCACCGGGGAGCTGTTTTTT; cdr3_aa: CASSVVTGELFF
d_call: -; v_call: TRBV5-1; j_call: TRBJ2-7; clone_size: once; cdr3_nt: TGCGCCAGCAGCTTGCTCGTTTCGTCCCGGGCAGGAAACTACGAGCAGTACTTC; cdr3_aa: CASSLLVSSRAGNYEQYF
d_call: TRBD1; v_call: TRBV6-1; j_call: TRBJ2-7; clone_size: -; cdr3_nt: TGTGCCAGCAGTGAAGCCGGGACAGGGGGCTACGAGCAGTACTTC; cdr3_aa: CASSEAGTGGYEQYF
d_call: TRBD1; v_call: TRBV6-5; j_call: TRBJ2-7; clone_size: -; cdr3_nt: TGTGCCAGCAGTTACCCCCGGGACAGGGAGGTAGGGCAGTACTTC; cdr3_aa: CASSYPRDREVGQYF
d_call: -; v_call: TRBV5-5; j_call: TRBJ2-2; clone_size: -; cdr3_nt: TGTGCCAGCAGCTTGCGGGGTGGAGGGTCGGGCACCGGGGAGCTGTTTTTT; cdr3_aa: CASSLRGGGSGTGELFF
d_call: TRBD1; v_call: TRBV19; j_call: TRBJ1-3; clone_size: -; cdr3_nt: TGTGCCACCTTACCGGGACAGCTCTCTGGAAACACCATATATTTT; cdr3_aa: CATLPGQLSGNTIYF
d_call: -; v_call: TRBV5-6; j_call: TRBJ1-5; clone_size: -; cdr3_nt: TGTGCCAGCAGCTTGGGGGCTAATCAGCCCCAGCATTTT; cdr3_aa: CASSLGANQPQHF
d_call: -; v_call: TRBV6-1; j_call: TRBJ2-3; clone_size: -; cdr3_nt: TGTGCCAGCAGTGAAGCTAACAGATACACAGATACGCAGTATTTT; cdr3_aa: CASSEANRYTDTQYF
d_call: -; v_call: TRBV6-1; j_call: TRBJ1-2; clone_size: -; cdr3_nt: TGTGCCAGCAGTGAATCGCAGAGCTATGGCTACACCTTC; cdr3_aa: CASSESQSYGYTF
d_call: -; v_call: TRBV5-6; j_call: TRBJ2-7; clone_size: -; cdr3_nt: TGTGCCAGCAGCTTGGCTCTGGTTTCCTACGAGCAGTACTTC; cdr3_aa: CASSLALVSYEQYF
d_call: -; v_call: TRBV29-1; j_call: TRBJ1-1; clone_size: few; cdr3_nt: TGCAGCGTTGAAATGGGGCTCGGCACTGAAGCTTTCTTT; cdr3_aa: CSVEMGLGTEAFF
d_call: -; v_call: TRBV10-2; j_call: TRBJ2-2; clone_size: -; cdr3_nt: TGCGCCAGCAGTGTGGTAGGCAGGGGAAACACCGGGGAGCTGTTTTTT; cdr3_aa: CASSVVGRGNTGELFF
d_call: -; v_call: TRBV6-6; j_call: TRBJ1-2; clone_size: -; cdr3_nt: TGTGCCAGCAGTCCCGGGAAGACATTTAACTATGGCTACACCTTC; cdr3_aa: CASSPGKTFNYGYTF
d_call: TRBD1; v_call: TRBV5-4; j_call: TRBJ2-7; clone_size: -; cdr3_nt: TGCGCCAGCAGTTCGACAGGGGGCGAGCAGTACTTC; cdr3_aa: CASSSTGGEQYF
d_call: -; v_call: TRBV6-1; j_call: TRBJ1-1; clone_size: -; cdr3_nt: TGTGCCAGCAATCCTACCAGGGCCGGCAGCACTGAAGCTTTCTTT; cdr3_aa: CASNPTRAGSTEAFF
d_call: -; v_call: TRBV21-1; j_call: TRBJ1-4; clone_size: -; cdr3_nt: TGTGCCAGCAGCCCACGCCGGACAGCCCCGACTTTTAATGAAAAACTGTTTTTT; cdr3_aa: CASSPRRTAPTFNEKLFF
d_call: -; v_call: TRBV6-1; j_call: TRBJ2-7; clone_size: -; cdr3_nt: TGTGCCAGCAGTGGATCGTCCGGGGAGCCCCGCTCCTACGAGCAGTACTTC; cdr3_aa: CASSGSSGEPRSYEQYF
d_call: -; v_call: TRBV18; j_call: TRBJ1-1; clone_size: few; cdr3_nt: TGTGCCAGCTCTCCCTTGAGGGGTCGGGAGGAAGCTTTCTTT; cdr3_aa: CASSPLRGREEAFF
d_call: TRBD2; v_call: TRBV11-3; j_call: TRBJ2-3; clone_size: -; cdr3_nt: TGTGCCAGCAGCACCTCTAGCGGGGGGGCCCCAGATACGCAGTATTTT; cdr3_aa: CASSTSSGGAPDTQYF
d_call: -; v_call: TRBV29-1; j_call: TRBJ1-2; clone_size: -; cdr3_nt: TGCAGCGCCTTGGCAGGAAACGGCTACACCTTC; cdr3_aa: CSALAGNGYTF
d_call: -; v_call: TRBV29-1; j_call: TRBJ2-1; clone_size: -; cdr3_nt: TGCAGCGTTGAAGAGTTTTCGCTGCAAATCTTC; cdr3_aa: CSVEEFSLQIF
d_call: -; v_call: TRBV30; j_call: TRBJ1-6; clone_size: -; cdr3_nt: TGTGCCTGGAGTGTCAACGTTAATTCACCCCTCCACTTT; cdr3_aa: CAWSVNVNSPLHF
d_call: -; v_call: TRBV27; j_call: TRBJ1-1; clone_size: once; cdr3_nt: TGTGCCAGCAGTTGGGGGCAGATGAACACTGAAGCTTTCTTT; cdr3_aa: CASSWGQMNTEAFF
d_call: TRBD2; v_call: TRBV5-1; j_call: TRBJ2-3; clone_size: -; cdr3_nt: TGCGCCAGCAGCTCCGGGACTAGCGGCACAGATACGCAGTATTTT; cdr3_aa: CASSSGTSGTDTQYF
d_call: TRBD1; v_call: TRBV13; j_call: TRBJ1-3; clone_size: once; cdr3_nt: TGTGCCAGCAGCCGTAACAGGGGGCCTGGAAACACCATATATTTT; cdr3_aa: CASSRNRGPGNTIYF
d_call: TRBD2; v_call: TRBV5-1; j_call: TRBJ2-5; clone_size: -; cdr3_nt: TGCGCCAGCAGCACCCGACTAGCGGGGGATGAGACCCAGTACTTC; cdr3_aa: CASSTRLAGDETQYF
d_call: -; v_call: TRBV29-1; j_call: TRBJ2-2; clone_size: once; cdr3_nt: TGCAGCGGGAGCGTTGTCGGGGAGCTGTTTTTT; cdr3_aa: CSGSVVGELFF
d_call: TRBD1; v_call: TRBV19; j_call: TRBJ1-2; clone_size: few; cdr3_nt: TGTGCCAGTAGTCCCCCCGGACAGGGATCTCGAGGCTACACCTTC; cdr3_aa: CASSPPGQGSRGYTF
d_call: -; v_call: TRBV30; j_call: TRBJ2-5; clone_size: -; cdr3_nt: TGTGCCTGGAGGGACAGTGGAGAGACCCAGTACTTC; cdr3_aa: CAWRDSGETQYF
d_call: -; v_call: TRBV4-1; j_call: TRBJ1-6; clone_size: -; cdr3_nt: TGCGCCAGCAGCCAAGCTACAAGGGGCAACCCCCTCCACTTT; cdr3_aa: CASSQATRGNPLHF
d_call: -; v_call: TRBV30; j_call: TRBJ2-7; clone_size: -; cdr3_nt: TGTGCCTGGAGCCCACTCGGTCCCACCTACGAGCAGTACTTC; cdr3_aa: CAWSPLGPTYEQYF
d_call: TRBD1; v_call: TRBV5-6; j_call: TRBJ1-2; clone_size: few; cdr3_nt: TGTGCCAGCAGCTTGGTGGAGGGGGCGGGTGGCTACACCTTC; cdr3_aa: CASSLVEGAGGYTF
d_call: -; v_call: TRBV2; j_call: TRBJ1-1; clone_size: -; cdr3_nt: TGTGCCAGCAGTGATGTCTTAGGACAGTTCACTGAAGCTTTCTTT; cdr3_aa: CASSDVLGQFTEAFF
d_call: -; v_call: TRBV9; j_call: TRBJ2-1; clone_size: -; cdr3_nt: TGTGCCAGCAGCGGGGGAGGATCCTTTGCAAACAATGAGCAGTTCTTC; cdr3_aa: CASSGGGSFANNEQFF
d_call: TRBD1; v_call: TRBV28; j_call: TRBJ1-1; clone_size: -; cdr3_nt: TGTGCCAGCTATCAGGGGGCGAACACTGAAGCTTTCTTT; cdr3_aa: CASYQGANTEAFF
d_call: -; v_call: TRBV2; j_call: TRBJ1-4; clone_size: -; cdr3_nt: TGTGCCATTCTGGGGATAAATGAAAAACTGTTTTTT; cdr3_aa: CAILGINEKLFF
d_call: TRBD1; v_call: TRBV27; j_call: TRBJ2-7; clone_size: -; cdr3_nt: TGTGCCAGCAGCTTCACGGACAGGGTCTACGAGCAGTACTTC; cdr3_aa: CASSFTDRVYEQYF